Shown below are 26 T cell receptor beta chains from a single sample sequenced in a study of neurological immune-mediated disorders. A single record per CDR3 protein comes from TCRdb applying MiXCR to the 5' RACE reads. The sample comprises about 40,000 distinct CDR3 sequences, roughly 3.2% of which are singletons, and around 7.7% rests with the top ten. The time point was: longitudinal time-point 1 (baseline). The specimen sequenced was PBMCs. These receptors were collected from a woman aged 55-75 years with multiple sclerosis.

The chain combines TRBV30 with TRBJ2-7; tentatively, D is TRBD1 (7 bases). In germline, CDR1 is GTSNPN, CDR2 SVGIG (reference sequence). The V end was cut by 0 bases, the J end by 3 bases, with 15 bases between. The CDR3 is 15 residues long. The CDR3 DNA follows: TGTGCCTGGAGTGTAAGGAGGGGGCAAATCTACGAGCAGTACTTC. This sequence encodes CAWSVRRGQIYEQYF.

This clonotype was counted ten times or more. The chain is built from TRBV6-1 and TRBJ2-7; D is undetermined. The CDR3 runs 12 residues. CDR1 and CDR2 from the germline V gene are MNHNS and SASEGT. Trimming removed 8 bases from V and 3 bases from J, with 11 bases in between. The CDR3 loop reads CASADPSYEQYF. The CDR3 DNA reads TGTGCCAGCGCCGACCCCAGCTACGAGCAGTACTTC.

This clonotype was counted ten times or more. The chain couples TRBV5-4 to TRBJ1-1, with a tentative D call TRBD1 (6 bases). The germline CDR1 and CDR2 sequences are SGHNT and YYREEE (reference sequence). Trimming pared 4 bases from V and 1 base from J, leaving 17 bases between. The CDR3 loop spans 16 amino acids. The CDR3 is CASSPRQASGNTEAFF. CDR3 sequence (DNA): TGTGCCAGCAGCCCAAGACAGGCTTCGGGGAACACTGAAGCTTTCTTT.

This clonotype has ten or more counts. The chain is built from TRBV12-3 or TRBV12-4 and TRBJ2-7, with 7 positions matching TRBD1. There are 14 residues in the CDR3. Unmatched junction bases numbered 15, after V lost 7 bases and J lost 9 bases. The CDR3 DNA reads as TGTGCCAGCACCCCGGACAGGACTCTAAGGGGGCAGTACTTC. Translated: CASTPDRTLRGQYF.

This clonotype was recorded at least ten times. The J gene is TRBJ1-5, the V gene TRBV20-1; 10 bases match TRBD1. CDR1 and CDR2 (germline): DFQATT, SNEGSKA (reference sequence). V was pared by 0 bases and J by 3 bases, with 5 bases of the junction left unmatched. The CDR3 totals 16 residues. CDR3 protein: CSARDPGQGNNQPQHF. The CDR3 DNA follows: TGCAGTGCTAGAGATCCGGGACAGGGGAACAATCAGCCCCAGCATTTT.

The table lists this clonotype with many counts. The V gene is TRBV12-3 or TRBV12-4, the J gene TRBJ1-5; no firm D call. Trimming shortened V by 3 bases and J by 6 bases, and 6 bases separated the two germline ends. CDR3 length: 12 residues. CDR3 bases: TGTGCCAGCAGTTTCCGAGTTCAGCCCCAGCATTTT. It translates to CASSFRVQPQHF.

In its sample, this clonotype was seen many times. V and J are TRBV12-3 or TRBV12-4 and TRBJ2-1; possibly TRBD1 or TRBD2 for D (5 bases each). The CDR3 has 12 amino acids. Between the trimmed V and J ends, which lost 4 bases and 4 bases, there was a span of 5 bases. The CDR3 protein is CASSWGYNEQFF. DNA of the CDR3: TGTGCCAGCAGTTGGGGGTACAATGAGCAGTTCTTC.

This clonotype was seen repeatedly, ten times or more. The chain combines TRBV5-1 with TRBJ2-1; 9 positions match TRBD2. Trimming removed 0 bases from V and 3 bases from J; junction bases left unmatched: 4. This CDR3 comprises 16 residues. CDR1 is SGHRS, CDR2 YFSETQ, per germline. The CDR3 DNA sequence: TGCGCCAGCAGCTTGGTGGCTAGCGGGGTCTACAATGAGCAGTTCTTC. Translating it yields CASSLVASGVYNEQFF.

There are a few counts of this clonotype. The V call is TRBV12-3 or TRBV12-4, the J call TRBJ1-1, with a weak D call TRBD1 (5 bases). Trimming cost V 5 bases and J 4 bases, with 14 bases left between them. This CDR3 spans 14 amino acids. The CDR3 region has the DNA TGTGCCAGCAGTGGGGGGACCAGGAGCACTGAAGCTTTCTTT. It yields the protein CASSGGTRSTEAFF.

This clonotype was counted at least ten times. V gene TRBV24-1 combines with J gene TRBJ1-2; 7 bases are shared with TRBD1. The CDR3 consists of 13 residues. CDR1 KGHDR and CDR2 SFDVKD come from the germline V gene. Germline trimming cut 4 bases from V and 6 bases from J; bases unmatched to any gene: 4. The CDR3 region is CATSDRDRDGYTF. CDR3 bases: TGTGCCACCAGTGACCGGGACAGAGATGGCTACACCTTC.

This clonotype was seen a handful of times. In nucleotides, the CDR3 is TGTGCCATCAGTGAGTCAACACGGGCCTCTGAAGCTTTCTTT. It codes for CAISESTRASEAFF. The chain recombines TRBV10-3 with TRBJ1-1; D is ambiguous. Per germline, CDR1 ENHRY and CDR2 SYGVKD. Trimming removed 0 bases at V and 6 bases at J, with 11 bases between. CDR3 size: 14 residues.

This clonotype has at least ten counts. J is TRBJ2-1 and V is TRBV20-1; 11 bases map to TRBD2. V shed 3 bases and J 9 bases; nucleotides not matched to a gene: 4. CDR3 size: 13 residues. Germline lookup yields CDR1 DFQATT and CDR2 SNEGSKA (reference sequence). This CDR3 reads CSASGLAGGEQFF. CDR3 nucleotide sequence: TGCAGTGCTAGCGGGCTAGCGGGGGGTGAGCAGTTCTTC.

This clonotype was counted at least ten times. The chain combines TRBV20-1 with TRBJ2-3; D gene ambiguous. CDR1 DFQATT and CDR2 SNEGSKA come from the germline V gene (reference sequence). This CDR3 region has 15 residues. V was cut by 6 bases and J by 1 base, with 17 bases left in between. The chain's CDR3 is CSAPVGTTGTDTQYF. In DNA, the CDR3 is TGCAGTGCACCTGTAGGTACGACCGGCACAGATACGCAGTATTTT.

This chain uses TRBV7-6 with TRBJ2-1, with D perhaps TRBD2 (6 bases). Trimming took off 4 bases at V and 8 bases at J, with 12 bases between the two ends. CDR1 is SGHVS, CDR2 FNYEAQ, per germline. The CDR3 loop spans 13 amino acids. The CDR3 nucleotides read TGTGCCAGCAGCTCCCCGCCGGGGGATGAGCAGTTCTTC. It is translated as CASSSPPGDEQFF.

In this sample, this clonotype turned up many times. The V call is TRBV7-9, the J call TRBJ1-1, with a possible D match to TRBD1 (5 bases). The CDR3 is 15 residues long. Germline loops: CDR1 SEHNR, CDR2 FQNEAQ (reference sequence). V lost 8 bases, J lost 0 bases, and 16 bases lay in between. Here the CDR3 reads CASLGGLNMNTEAFF. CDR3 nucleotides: TGTGCCAGCCTGGGGGGTCTCAACATGAACACTGAAGCTTTCTTT.

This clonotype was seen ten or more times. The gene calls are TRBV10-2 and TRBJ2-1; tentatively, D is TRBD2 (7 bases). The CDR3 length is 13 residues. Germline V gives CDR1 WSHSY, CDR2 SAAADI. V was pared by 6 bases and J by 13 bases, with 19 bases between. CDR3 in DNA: TGCGCCAGCAGAACAGGGACTACGGGGATCCAGTTCTTC. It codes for CASRTGTTGIQFF.

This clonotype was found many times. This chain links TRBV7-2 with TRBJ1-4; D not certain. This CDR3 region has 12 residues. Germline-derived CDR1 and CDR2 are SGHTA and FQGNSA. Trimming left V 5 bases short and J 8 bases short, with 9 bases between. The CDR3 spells CASSARSEKLFF. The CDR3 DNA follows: TGTGCCAGCAGCGCGAGGAGCGAAAAACTGTTTTTT.

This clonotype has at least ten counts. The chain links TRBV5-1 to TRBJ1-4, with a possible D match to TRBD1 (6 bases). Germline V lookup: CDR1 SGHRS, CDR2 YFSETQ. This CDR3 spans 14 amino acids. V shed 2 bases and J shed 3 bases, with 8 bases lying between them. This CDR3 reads CASSFGQPNEKLFF. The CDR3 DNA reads TGCGCCAGCAGCTTCGGACAGCCTAATGAAAAACTGTTTTTT.

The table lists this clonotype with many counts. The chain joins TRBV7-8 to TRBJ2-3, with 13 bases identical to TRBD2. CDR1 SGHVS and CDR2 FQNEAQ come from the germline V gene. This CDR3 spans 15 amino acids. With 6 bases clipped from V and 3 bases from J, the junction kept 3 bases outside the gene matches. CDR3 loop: CASRTGLAGTDTQYF. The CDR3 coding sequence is TGTGCCAGCAGAACGGGACTAGCGGGGACAGATACGCAGTATTTT. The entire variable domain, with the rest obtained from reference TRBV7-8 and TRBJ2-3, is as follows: GAGVSQSPRYKVAKRGQDVALRCDPISGHVSLFWYQQALGQGPEFLTYFQNEAQLDKSGLPSDRFFAERPEGSVSTLKIQRTQQEDSAVYLCASRTGLAGTDTQYFGPGTRLTVL.

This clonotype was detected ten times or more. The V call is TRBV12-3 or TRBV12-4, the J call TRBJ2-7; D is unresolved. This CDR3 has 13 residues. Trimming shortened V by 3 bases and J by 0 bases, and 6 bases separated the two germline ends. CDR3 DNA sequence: TGTGCCAGCAGTTTTTCCGGCTCCTACGAGCAGTACTTC. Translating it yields CASSFSGSYEQYF.

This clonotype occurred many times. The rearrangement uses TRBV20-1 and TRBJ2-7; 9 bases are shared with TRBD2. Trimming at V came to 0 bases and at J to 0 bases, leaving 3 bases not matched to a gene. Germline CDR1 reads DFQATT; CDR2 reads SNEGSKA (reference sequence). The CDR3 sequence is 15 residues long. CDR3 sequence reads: CSARDHSGGSYEQYF. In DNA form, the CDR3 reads TGCAGTGCTAGAGATCATAGCGGGGGCTCCTACGAGCAGTACTTC.

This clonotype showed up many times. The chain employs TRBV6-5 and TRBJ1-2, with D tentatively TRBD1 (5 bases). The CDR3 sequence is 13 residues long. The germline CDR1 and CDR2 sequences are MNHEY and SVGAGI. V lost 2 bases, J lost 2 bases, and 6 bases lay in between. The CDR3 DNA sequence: TGTGCCAGCAGTTACGACAGAAACTATGGCTACACCTTC. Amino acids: CASSYDRNYGYTF.

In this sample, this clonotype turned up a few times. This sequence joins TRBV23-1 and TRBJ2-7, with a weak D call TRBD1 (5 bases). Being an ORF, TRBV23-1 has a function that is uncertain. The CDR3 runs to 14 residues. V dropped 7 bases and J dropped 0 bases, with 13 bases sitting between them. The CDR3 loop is CASIQETASYEQYF. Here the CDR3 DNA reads TGCGCCAGCATCCAAGAGACAGCCTCCTACGAGCAGTACTTC.

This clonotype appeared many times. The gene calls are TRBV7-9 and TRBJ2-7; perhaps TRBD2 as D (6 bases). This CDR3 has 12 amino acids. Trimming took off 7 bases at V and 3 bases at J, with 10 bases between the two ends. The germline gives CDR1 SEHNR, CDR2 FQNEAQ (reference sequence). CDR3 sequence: CASTLGGYEQYF. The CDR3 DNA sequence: TGTGCCAGCACCCTGGGGGGCTACGAGCAGTACTTC. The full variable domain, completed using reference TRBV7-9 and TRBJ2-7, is DTGVSQNPRHKITKRGQNVTFRCDPISEHNRLYWYRQTLGQGPEFLTYFQNEAQLEKSRLLSDRFSAERPKGSFSTLEIQRTEQGDSAMYLCASTLGGYEQYFGPGTRLTVT.

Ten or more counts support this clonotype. CDR3 loop: CASSLVWTPPYNEQFF. The CDR3 DNA follows: TGTGCCAGCAGCTTAGTTTGGACACCCCCCTACAATGAGCAGTTCTTC. V gene TRBV7-2 combines with J gene TRBJ2-1; a possible D gene is TRBD1 (5 bases). Trimming took 1 base from V and 2 from J, leaving 12 bases between them. Per the germline V gene, CDR1 is SGHTA and CDR2 is FQGNSA. The CDR3 has 16 amino acids.

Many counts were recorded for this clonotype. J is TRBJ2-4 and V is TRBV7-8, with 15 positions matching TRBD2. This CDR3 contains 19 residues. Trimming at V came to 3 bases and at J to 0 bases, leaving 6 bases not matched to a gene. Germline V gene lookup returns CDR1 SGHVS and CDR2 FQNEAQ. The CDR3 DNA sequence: TGTGCCAGCAGCTTCCGGACTAGCGGGGGGGCCCTAGCCAAAAACATTCAGTACTTC. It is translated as CASSFRTSGGALAKNIQYF.